This entry features one T cell receptor (beta chain) sequence. The CDR3 covers 16 residues. The V gene's germline CDR1 is SNHLY and CDR2 FYNNEI. V shed 2 bases and J shed 1 base, with 14 bases lying between them. The data originate from a study of blood T cell repertoires in COVID-19. Across the whole study: Acute-phase and convalescent COVID-19 samples originated in the United States, Italy and Spain.

Profiled with immunoSEQ multiplex PCR; TCRdb holds only in-frame clones, not every one. The repertoire consists of approximately 500,000 clones, with around nine tenths occurring once and the leading ten covering 1.5% to 2%. Participants came from fewer than 25 US areas, aged about 18 to 95 years. Donors in Cohort 3 who had recovered were those with two negative PCRs, healthcare professional clearance, or resolution of their symptoms. This sequence originates from a woman aged 40 to 55 who had recovered from COVID-19. Source material: PBMCs or T cells enriched from blood (not recorded which). The V call is TRBV2, the J call TRBJ1-1, with a possible D match to TRBD1 (5 bases). The DNA of the CDR3 is TGTGCCAGCAGTGAATTCACAGGCTCAACGAACACTGAAGCTTTCTTT. It translates to CASSEFTGSTNTEAFF.